The rows below give T cell receptor beta chains drawn from one sample of a study of beta chain features in type 1 diabetes. Using immunoSEQ multiplex PCR, the repertoire was profiled, and TCRdb retains in-frame clones only, with some absent. The sample has some 150,000 clones; approximately 8.7% are singletons. Sequencing input: central memory CD4+ T cells from blood. These receptors originate from a woman aged 25-40 years with type 1 diabetes. Each CDR3 is given with its conserved first and last residue. D genes are given only for firm matches. Clone size is stated in some rows and not others, as once, few, many or a class when expanded.

D gene	V gene	J gene	clone size	CDR3 protein	CDR3 DNA
NA	TRBV9	TRBJ2-3	NA	CASSVGGASGLTDTQYF	TGTGCCAGCAGCGTAGGGGGGGCTAGCGGCCTCACAGATACGCAGTATTTT
NA	TRBV5-6	TRBJ2-3	few	CASSSTGTDTQYF	TGTGCCAGCAGCTCTACGGGCACAGATACGCAGTATTTT
TRBD1	TRBV19	TRBJ1-2	NA	CASRKGTAYIYGYTF	TGTGCCAGTAGAAAAGGGACAGCCTACATCTATGGCTACACCTTC
NA	TRBV5-1	TRBJ2-5	NA	CASSLQVQETQYF	TGCGCCAGCAGCTTGCAGGTCCAAGAGACCCAGTACTTC
TRBD1	TRBV29-1	TRBJ2-1	few	CSVERTGRNEQFF	TGCAGCGTTGAGCGGACAGGGAGGAATGAGCAGTTCTTC
NA	TRBV2	TRBJ2-5	NA	CASKSGPQETQYF	TGTGCCAGCAAGAGCGGGCCACAAGAGACCCAGTACTTC
TRBD2	TRBV11-3	TRBJ2-3	NA	CASSPSGTDTQYF	TGTGCCAGCAGCCCTAGCGGGACAGATACGCAGTATTTT
NA	TRBV5-1	TRBJ2-7	few	CASSLGGYEQYF	TGCGCCAGCAGCTTGGGAGGCTACGAGCAGTACTTC
NA	TRBV5-1	TRBJ2-5	few	CASTSGTSLQETQYF	TGCGCCAGCACCTCCGGAACTAGCTTACAAGAGACCCAGTACTTC
NA	TRBV7-9	TRBJ1-2	NA	CASSLTRSFGGRGYTF	TGTGCCAGCAGCTTAACCCGTAGCTTCGGGGGAAGGGGCTACACCTTC
NA	TRBV7-2	TRBJ2-1	NA	CASSLSVGGNYNEQFF	TGTGCCAGCAGCTTATCAGTTGGGGGGAACTACAATGAGCAGTTCTTC
NA	TRBV7-3	TRBJ2-1	NA	CASSLRGSYNEQFF	TGTGCCAGCAGCTTAAGAGGTAGTTACAATGAGCAGTTCTTC
NA	TRBV11-3	TRBJ2-1	NA	CASSLGTWGDDEQFF	TGTGCCAGCAGCTTAGGAACGTGGGGAGACGATGAGCAGTTCTTC
NA	TRBV6-5	TRBJ2-7	NA	CASSRSTGSYEQYF	TGTGCCAGCAGTCGCTCAACGGGGTCCTACGAGCAGTACTTC
NA	TRBV7-2	TRBJ2-7	NA	CASSSLLSREQYF	TGTGCCAGCAGCTCCCTACTAAGCCGCGAGCAGTACTTC
NA	TRBV12-5	TRBJ1-5	few	CASGSYNQPQHF	TGTGCTAGTGGTTCCTACAATCAGCCCCAGCATTTT
TRBD2	TRBV7-9	TRBJ2-1	few	CASTKSAGGVSDEQFF	TGTGCCAGCACCAAATCAGCGGGAGGTGTTTCCGATGAGCAGTTCTTC
TRBD1	TRBV4-1	TRBJ1-2	NA	CASRRGPSVGYTF	TGCGCCAGCAGAAGGGGGCCCTCGGTTGGCTACACCTTC
NA	TRBV18	TRBJ2-3	few	CASPRLGQVDTQYF	TGTGCCAGCCCCCGGTTGGGTCAGGTGGATACGCAGTATTTT
TRBD1	TRBV18	TRBJ2-1	few	CASSPNDRGGSYNEQFF	TGTGCCAGCTCACCAAACGACAGGGGTGGGTCCTACAATGAGCAGTTCTTC
TRBD1	TRBV11-2	TRBJ2-7	NA	CASSSQTGPREQYF	TGTGCCAGCAGCTCCCAGACAGGGCCGCGCGAGCAGTACTTC
TRBD2	TRBV11-2	TRBJ2-3	many	CASSSTSGSLDTQYF	TGTGCCAGCAGCTCGACTAGCGGGAGTTTAGATACGCAGTATTTT
NA	TRBV6-1	TRBJ1-2	NA	CASSNFLRPGGYTF	TGTGCCAGCAGCAACTTCTTACGGCCAGGTGGCTACACCTTC
TRBD1	TRBV27	TRBJ2-7	NA	CASSLVTGGTTYEQYF	TGTGCCAGCAGTTTGGTCACAGGGGGCACTACCTACGAGCAGTACTTC
TRBD1	TRBV19	TRBJ2-7	NA	CASNNDREGYEQYF	TGTGCCAGTAATAACGACAGGGAAGGCTACGAGCAGTACTTC
TRBD2	TRBV9	TRBJ2-5	few	CASSVGRTSRETQYF	TGTGCCAGCAGCGTAGGGAGGACTAGCCGGGAGACCCAGTACTTC
NA	TRBV7-8	TRBJ2-2	few	CASSLEFSIALPGELFF	TGTGCCAGCAGCTTAGAATTTTCTATCGCTTTACCCGGGGAGCTGTTTTTT
TRBD1	TRBV4-2	TRBJ1-3	few	CASSHPRTGGNTIYF	TGTGCCAGCAGCCATCCCCGGACAGGAGGAAACACCATATATTTT
NA	TRBV2	TRBJ2-2	NA	CASSEITVAGELFF	TGTGCCAGCAGTGAAATCACAGTAGCCGGGGAGCTGTTTTTT
TRBD1	TRBV27	TRBJ1-1	NA	CASSLFGLAGQGNTEAFF	TGTGCCAGCAGTTTATTTGGTCTCGCGGGACAGGGAAACACTGAAGCTTTCTTT
TRBD2	TRBV18	TRBJ2-7	NA	CASSLSGTSSYEQYF	TGTGCCAGCTCACTCTCCGGGACTAGCTCCTACGAGCAGTACTTC
NA	TRBV5-1	TRBJ2-6	NA	CASNQGSGANVLTF	TGCGCCAGCAACCAGGGGTCTGGGGCCAACGTCCTGACTTTC
TRBD2	TRBV28	TRBJ2-1	NA	CASRGGNEQFF	TGTGCCAGCAGGGGGGGGAATGAGCAGTTCTTC
TRBD2	TRBV5-1	TRBJ2-1	few	CASRSSGDNEQFF	TGCGCCAGCAGAAGTAGCGGGGACAATGAGCAGTTCTTC
NA	TRBV4-1	TRBJ1-2	NA	CASSQGLTDNYGYTF	TGCGCCAGCAGCCAAGGGCTAACAGATAACTATGGCTACACCTTC
TRBD2	TRBV19	TRBJ2-1	few	CASTNTPGGSNEQFF	TGTGCCAGTACCAATACCCCGGGAGGAAGCAATGAGCAGTTCTTC